The next 17 T cell receptor beta chains were all read from a single sample in a study of PD-1 blockade in classical Hodgkin lymphoma. The protocol was immunoSEQ multiplex PCR, while the TCRdb copy is restricted to in-frame clones and leaves out a portion. This sample has 40,000 to 45,000 clones; approximately 72% occur once, and the top ten carry 2.5% to 3.5%. All patients relapsed after autologous stem cell transplantation, and brentuximab vedotin exposure varied. The input for sequencing was peripheral blood mononuclear cells (PBMCs), taken before the second cycle of nivolumab. The receptor set was obtained from a human donor with classical Hodgkin lymphoma.

The rearrangement joins TRBV5-1 to TRBJ1-1, with D hard to call. The CDR3 runs to 14 residues. Germline CDR1 and CDR2: SGHRS and YFSETQ. Between the trimmed V and J ends, which lost 0 bases and 4 bases, there was a span of 10 bases. As DNA, the CDR3 is TGCGCCAGCAGCTTGGCGCGGCAGACCACTGAAGCTTTCTTT. Its translation is CASSLARQTTEAFF.

The chain employs TRBV6-6 and TRBJ2-2; 9 bases align to TRBD2. The CDR3 extends over 15 amino acids. With 10 bases clipped from V and 7 bases from J, the junction kept 13 bases outside the gene matches. CDR1 and CDR2 (germline): MNHNY, SVGAGI (reference sequence). The CDR3 is CATRESGGKGGELFF. CDR3 bases: TGTGCCACCCGTGAGAGCGGGGGGAAGGGCGGGGAGCTGTTTTTT.

Of note for this clone: The junction does not match germline at one end; this may be a read error. The genes are TRBV5-6 and TRBJ2-7; D is perhaps TRBD1 (6 bases). CDR1 is SGHDT and CDR2 is YYEEEE in the germline V gene. The CDR3 has 14 amino acids. The CDR3 reads CASTLGDNHYEQYF. The DNA for the CDR3 is TGTGCCAGCACCTTGGGGGACAATCACTACGAGCAGTACTTC.

J is TRBJ1-5 and V is TRBV28, with a weak D call TRBD1 (5 bases). V was shortened by 6 bases and J by 0 bases, with 9 bases between the two germline ends. From germline, CDR1 is MDHEN and CDR2 SYDVKM. The CDR3 length is 14 residues. As DNA, the CDR3 is TGTGCCAGCAGGACAGAGTATAGCAATCAGCCCCAGCATTTT. Its translation: CASRTEYSNQPQHF.

This chain links TRBV7-9 with TRBJ2-1, with D unresolved. The CDR3 sequence is 11 residues long. Germline V gene data show CDR1 as SEHNR and CDR2 as FQNEAQ (reference sequence). V was clipped by 6 bases and J by 8 bases, with 8 bases between them. CDR3 protein: CASSYPDEQFF. CDR3 sequence (DNA): TGTGCCAGCAGTTACCCTGATGAGCAGTTCTTC.

The rearrangement uses TRBV6-6 and TRBJ2-3; 7 bases align to TRBD2. In germline, CDR1 is MNHNY, CDR2 SVGAGI (reference sequence). Trimming at V came to 0 bases and at J to 6 bases, leaving 9 bases not matched to a gene. This CDR3 region has 16 residues. CDR3 amino acids: CASSYSRLASADTQYF. DNA of the CDR3: TGTGCCAGCAGTTACTCGCGACTAGCCTCGGCTGATACGCAGTATTTT.

In this sample, this clone turned up a few times. The V call is TRBV18, the J call TRBJ2-3; D not certain. The germline V gene encodes CDR1 KGHSH and CDR2 LQKENI. This CDR3 spans 15 amino acids. Trimming left V 3 bases short and J 0 bases short, with 10 bases between. The CDR3 sequence is CASSPRISSTDTQYF. Here the CDR3 DNA reads TGTGCCAGCTCACCGCGGATTTCTAGCACAGATACGCAGTATTTT.

This rearrangement joins TRBV6-5 to TRBJ2-5; D remains unclear. The DNA end favors TRBJ2-7, so the J call may be wrong. CDR3 size: 15 residues. From germline, CDR1 is MNHEY and CDR2 SVGAGI. Here the CDR3 DNA reads TGTGCCAGCTCTCTCTCCTCCCCTACAACCTACGAGCAGTACTTC. It is translated as CASSLSSPTTYEQYF.

This chain joins TRBV7-2 and TRBJ2-2; no definite D call. Looked up from germline, CDR1 is SGHTA and CDR2 is FQGNSA. V was cut by 8 bases and J by 7 bases, with 11 bases left in between. The CDR3 extends over 12 amino acids. The CDR3 DNA is TGTGCCAGCTCGACCCCCCGCGGGGAGCTGTTTTTT. This codes for CASSTPRGELFF.

The gene calls are TRBV19 and TRBJ1-1; TRBD1 matches at 7 bases. From germline, CDR1 is LNHDA and CDR2 SQIVND (reference sequence). V dropped 4 bases and J dropped 1; count of bases not matched to a gene: 6. This CDR3 has 15 residues. The CDR3 DNA reads TGTGCCAGTAGTACTTCGGGACAGCCGAACACTGAAGCTTTCTTT. Protein product: CASSTSGQPNTEAFF. The variable domain in full, with the rest retrieved from reference TRBV19 and TRBJ1-1, is DGGITQSPKYLFRKEGQNVTLSCEQNLNHDAMYWYRQDPGQGLRLIYYSQIVNDFQKGDIAEGYSVSREKKESFPLTVTSAQKNPTAFYLCASSTSGQPNTEAFFGQGTRLTVV.

The chain joins TRBV7-3 to TRBJ2-1; D is undetermined. Germline CDR1 reads SGHTA; CDR2 reads FQGTGA. The V end lost 5 bases, the J end lost 5 bases, and 10 bases lay between the germline ends. The length of the CDR3 is 13 residues. Written as DNA, the CDR3 is TGTGCCAGCAGCCCAAGGACGGACAATGAGCAGTTCTTC. Protein sequence: CASSPRTDNEQFF. The whole variable domain, remainder taken from reference TRBV7-3 and TRBJ2-1, is GAGVSQTPSNKVTEKGKYVELRCDPISGHTALYWYRQSLGQGPEFLIYFQGTGAADDSGLPNDRFFAVRPEGSVSTLKIQRTERGDSAVYLCASSPRTDNEQFFGPGTRLTVL.

This clone showed up just a few times. The chain carries TRBV7-8 and TRBJ1-1, with 9 nucleotides matching TRBD1. Germline lookup yields CDR1 SGHVS and CDR2 FQNEAQ. The CDR3 consists of 17 residues. Germline trimming cut 0 bases from V and 0 bases from J; bases unmatched to any gene: 5. CDR3 residues: CASSLAGTGPLNTEAFF. The CDR3 coding sequence is TGTGCCAGCAGCTTAGCAGGGACAGGGCCCCTGAACACTGAAGCTTTCTTT.

This sequence joins TRBV4-2 and TRBJ1-5; D is perhaps TRBD1 (6 bases). V was trimmed by 0 bases and J by 4 bases, leaving 13 bases between them. CDR1 and CDR2 (germline): LGHNA, YNFKEQ. CDR3 length equals 16 residues. In DNA form, the CDR3 reads TGTGCCAGCAGCCAAGAGCATGGTGACAGGAATCAGCCCCAGCATTTT. This codes for CASSQEHGDRNQPQHF.

This clone was seen only a few times. The rearrangement uses TRBV7-3 and TRBJ2-1; 13 positions agree with TRBD2. This CDR3 is built from 16 residues. With V trimmed by 5 bases and J by 0 bases, 1 base remained unmatched. The V gene's germline CDR1 is SGHTA and CDR2 FQGTGA. Here the CDR3 DNA reads TGTGCCAGCAGCCGGACTAGCGGGAGCTCCTACAATGAGCAGTTCTTC. Its protein product is CASSRTSGSSYNEQFF.

This chain uses TRBV11-2 with TRBJ2-4; maybe TRBD2 (5 bases). Trimming left V 4 bases short and J 4 bases short, with 11 bases between. The CDR3 covers 14 residues. In germline, CDR1 is SGHAT, CDR2 FQNNGV. CDR3 loop: CASSSSSPKNIQYF. The CDR3 region has the DNA TGTGCCAGCAGCTCTAGCTCTCCTAAAAACATTCAGTACTTC.

The rearrangement uses TRBV30 and TRBJ1-2; 8 nucleotides agree with TRBD1. The junction had 8 bases not matched to a gene; V was cut back by 4 bases and J by 4 bases. Germline V lookup: CDR1 GTSNPN, CDR2 SVGIG (reference sequence). The CDR3 runs 14 residues. The CDR3 coding sequence is TGTGCCTGGACCGGGACAGGATCCTTCTATGGCTACACCTTC. Its translation: CAWTGTGSFYGYTF.

V gene TRBV6-1 combines with J gene TRBJ1-5; D perhaps matches TRBD1 (6 bases). Germline values: CDR1 MNHNS, CDR2 SASEGT. V lost 7 bases, J lost 3 bases, and 16 bases lay in between. CDR3 length equals 15 residues. For the CDR3, the DNA is TGTGCCAGCAACCTGATAGGGGGGACCAATCAGCCCCAGCATTTT. Translating it yields CASNLIGGTNQPQHF.